These 3 T cell receptor beta chains were all obtained from the same sample, sequenced in a study of cytomegalovirus exposure and HLA in healthy donors. Primers for the PCR totalled 60 Vbeta and 13 Jbeta. Here immunoSEQ multiplex PCR was the method, and the copy in TCRdb shows in-frame clones only, minus some. The top ten hold 6.3% of the sample, which has 150,000 or so clones, 80% seen once. Sequenced input: PBMCs. The receptors were gathered from a male donor in good health and CMV-seropositive.

The chain couples TRBV5-1 to TRBJ1-1, with D perhaps matching TRBD1 (6 bases). The CDR3 runs 14 residues. Germline V gives CDR1 SGHRS, CDR2 YFSETQ. Trimming removed 4 bases from V and 7 bases from J, with 17 bases in between. The CDR3 here is CASSPGAGGYEAFF. DNA for the CDR3: TGCGCCAGCAGCCCGGGGGCGGGGGGCTATGAAGCTTTCTTT.

The sample holds one count of this clone. V usage is TRBV7-4 and J usage is TRBJ1-2, with D unclear. Per the germline V gene, CDR1 is SGHVT and CDR2 is SQSDAQ. This CDR3 contains 12 residues. V lost 7 bases and J 6 bases, leaving 12 bases between the germline ends. CDR3 nucleotide sequence: TGTGCCAGCATCCACTGGGAGGATGGCTACACCTTC. Amino acids: CASIHWEDGYTF. The whole variable domain, remainder taken from reference TRBV7-4 and TRBJ1-2, is GAGVSQSPRYKVAKRGRDVALRCDSISGHVTLYWYRQTLGQGSEVLTYSQSDAQRDKSGRPSGRFSAERPERSVSTLKIQRTEQGDSAVYLCASIHWEDGYTFGSGTRLTVV.

This clone was detected only a few times. The chain recombines TRBV10-3 with TRBJ2-1; D is uncertain. V lost 2 bases and J lost 9, with 11 bases in between. Germline-derived CDR1 and CDR2 are ENHRY and SYGVKD. The CDR3 spans 13 residues. The DNA of the CDR3 is TGTGCCATCAGTGAGAGCATTTCAGGTGAGCAGTTCTTC. It is translated as CAISESISGEQFF.